The sequence of this T cell receptor (beta chain) was determined in a study of memory CD4+ T cells and cytomegalovirus serostatus. Study-wide context: This sample comes from healthy Belgian adults, roughly nine CMV seropositive, around 26 seronegative. Study conclusions and caveats: The CMV-associated TCR signature appears largely within the CD4+ memory repertoire. Repertoires predicted CMV serostatus with median bootstrapped AUC of roughly 0.96. Each of approximately 61 CMV-associated TCRbeta sequences occurred in one to five individuals.

On this clone itself: As yet, its antigen is unknown.

The sort gate was single viable CD3+CD4+CD8-CD45RO+ cells for memory CD4+ T cells. The germline V gene has CDR1 MGHRA and CDR2 YSYEKL. This CDR3 spans 17 amino acids. Trimming at V came to 1 base and at J to 7 bases, leaving 7 bases not matched to a gene. Repertoires were generated with immunoSEQ multiplex PCR, while TCRdb's copy carries only in-frame clones and drops some. This table holds tens of thousands of clones, around 83% found once. The source of this sequence is an adult in good health and CMV-seronegative. This chain uses TRBV4-1 with TRBJ2-1; TRBD2 matches at 13 bases. Material: memory CD4+ T cells from blood. CDR3 in amino acids: CASSQGLAGGQTNEQFF. The CDR3 DNA reads as TGCGCCAGCAGCCAAGGACTAGCGGGAGGCCAAACGAATGAGCAGTTCTTC.